Ten or more counts support the clone carrying this T cell receptor beta chain. Time point indicated: newly diagnosed GD, antithyroid drugs for less than 3 months. PBMC RNA was the source of the TCR library. Both iRepertoire HTBI primers and Arm-PCR of CDR3 regions were used to build the TCR beta libraries. TCRdb re-derived calls from the multiplex PCR reads in MiXCR, one entry per CDR3 protein. The sample includes fewer than 650,000 distinct CDR3 sequences, more than 15% seen only once; the top ten take around 12%. The sample belongs to a study of regulatory T cells in long-lasting Graves disease. Germline CDR1 SQVTM, CDR2 ANQGSEA. The CDR3 has 13 residues. Trimming removed 7 bases from V and 8 bases from J, with 18 bases in between. These same records also appear under a second study, on T cells in Graves' hyperthyroidism and ophthalmopathy. From that second work: Researchers ran a first-round RT-PCR on the TCR CDR3 using the HTBI primer set.

The starting material was peripheral blood mononuclear cells (PBMCs), obtained at new diagnosis, from a patient treated with antithyroid drugs. This clonotype was obtained from a young man with Graves disease. The chain is built from TRBV29-1 and TRBJ2-1, with D possibly being TRBD2 (6 bases). This chain's CDR3 is CSGAGSLLHEQFF. The CDR3 coding sequence is TGCAGCGGGGCCGGGAGCCTACTTCATGAGCAGTTCTTC.